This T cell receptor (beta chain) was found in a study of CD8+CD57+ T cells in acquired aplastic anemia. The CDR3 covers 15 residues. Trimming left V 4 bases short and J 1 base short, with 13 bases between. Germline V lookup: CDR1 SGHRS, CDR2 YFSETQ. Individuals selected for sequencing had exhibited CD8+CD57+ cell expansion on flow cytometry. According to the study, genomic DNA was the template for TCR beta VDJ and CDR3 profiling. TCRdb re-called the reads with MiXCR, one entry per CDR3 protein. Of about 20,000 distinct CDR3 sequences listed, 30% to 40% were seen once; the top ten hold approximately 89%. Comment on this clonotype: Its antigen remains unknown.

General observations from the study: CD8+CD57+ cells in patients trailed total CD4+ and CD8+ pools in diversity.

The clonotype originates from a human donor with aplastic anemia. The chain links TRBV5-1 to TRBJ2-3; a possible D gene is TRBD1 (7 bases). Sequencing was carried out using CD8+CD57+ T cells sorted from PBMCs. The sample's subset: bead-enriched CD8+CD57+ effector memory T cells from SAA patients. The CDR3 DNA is TGCGCCAGCAGCATAACAGGGGAGGGCACAGATACGCAGTATTTT. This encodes CASSITGEGTDTQYF. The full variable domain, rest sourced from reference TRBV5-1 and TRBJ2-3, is KAGVTQTPRYLIKTRGQQVTLSCSPISGHRSVSWYQQTPGQGLQFLFEYFSETQRNKGNFPGRFSGRQFSNSRSEMNVSTLELGDSALYLCASSITGEGTDTQYFGPGTRLTVL.